This TCR beta chain was identified during a study of T-cell reconstitution after alpha-beta-depleted transplantation in children. This clonotype occurred many times. Construction of the TCRbeta library involved unique molecular identifiers. TCRdb ran MiXCR on the PCR reads and lists one entry per CDR3 protein. The sample consists of some 600,000 distinct CDR3 sequences, 16% of them appearing once. Per the germline V gene, CDR1 is DFQATT and CDR2 is SNEGSKA (reference sequence). This CDR3 comprises 14 residues. Deletions cut 2 bases from V and 3 bases from J, with 11 bases between. This TCR came from a human donor who donated a stem cell graft to a child with acute myeloid leukemia. The chain is built from TRBV20-1 and TRBJ2-1; D is perhaps TRBD2 (6 bases). This sample comprised PBMCs from the stem cell graft donor, obtained from the stem cell graft. The CDR3: CSARRTGVYNEQFF. CDR3 in DNA: TGCAGTGCTAGAAGGACGGGGGTCTACAATGAGCAGTTCTTC.